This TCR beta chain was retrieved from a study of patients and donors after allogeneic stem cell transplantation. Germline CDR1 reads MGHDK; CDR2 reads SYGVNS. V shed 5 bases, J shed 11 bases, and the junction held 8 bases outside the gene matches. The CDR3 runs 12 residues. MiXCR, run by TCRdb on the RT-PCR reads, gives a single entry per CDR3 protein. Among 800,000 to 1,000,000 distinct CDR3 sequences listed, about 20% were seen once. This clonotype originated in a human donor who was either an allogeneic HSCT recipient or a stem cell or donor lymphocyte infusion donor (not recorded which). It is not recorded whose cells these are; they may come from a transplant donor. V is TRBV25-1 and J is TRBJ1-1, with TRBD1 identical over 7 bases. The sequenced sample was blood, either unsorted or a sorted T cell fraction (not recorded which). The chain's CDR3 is CASSHTTGRAFF. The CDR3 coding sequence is TGTGCCAGCAGTCACACGACAGGGAGGGCTTTCTTT.